Below, one T cell receptor (beta chain) is given with its context. Its antigen is undetermined. V dropped 5 bases and J dropped 2; count of bases not matched to a gene: 5. CDR3 length equals 14 residues. Germline loops: CDR1 SGHTS, CDR2 YDEGEE. This entry is derived from a study of cytomegalovirus exposure and HLA in healthy donors. Study context: Earlier results showed 117 million unique TCR beta sequences derived from about 179 million T cells.

The PCR made use of 60 Vbeta and 13 Jbeta primers. Here immunoSEQ multiplex PCR was the method, and the copy in TCRdb shows in-frame clones only, minus some. The sample has about 200,000 clones; about 81% are singletons. Whole-study findings and limits: Sequencing likely produced, as an artifact, a cluster of highly shared sequence variants. The classifier, whose performance was assessed in both the original and validation cohorts, reportedly diagnosed cytomegalovirus status with high specificity and sensitivity.

This chain joins TRBV5-8 and TRBJ2-5; 8 nucleotides match TRBD2. The clonotype was recovered from a man aged 18 to 29 in good health and CMV-seronegative. Sequencing used PBMCs. This chain's CDR3 is CASSSGMEQETQYF. The DNA for the CDR3 is TGTGCCAGCAGTAGCGGGATGGAGCAAGAGACCCAGTACTTC.